This T cell receptor (beta chain) was documented in a study of shared clonotypes between healthy human individuals. General study results and limits: In this cohort, only blood was sampled, and tissue repertoires likely differ. Rarefaction revealed incomplete sorted-subset sequencing despite large depth.

In regard to this clone: Antigen specificity is unknown.

CDR1 is SNHLY, CDR2 FYNNEI, per germline. The CDR3 loop spans 16 amino acids. V was cut by 4 bases and J by 0 bases, with 15 bases left in between. Source study methods: Junction-only sequences produced by ImmunoSEQ had no quality scores, so filtering differed. TCRdb's copy holds only in-frame clones and misses some; the assay was immunoSEQ multiplex PCR. V and J calls and clone size are those listed in that table; D and trimming were worked out from the DNA. The table includes about 2.3 million clones, about 92% detected once. Sequenced material: naive CD4+ T cells from PBMCs. Subset here: CD45RA+ positively selected. This TCR was recovered from a man between 18 and 35 years old in good health. Some clones in this sample may be carry-over from other donors' samples. The V gene is TRBV2, the J gene TRBJ1-2, with D unresolved. This chain's CDR3 is CASSGGAGPTNYGYTF. The CDR3 bases are TGTGCCAGCAGTGGAGGAGCTGGTCCTACTAACTATGGCTACACCTTC. Drawing the rest from reference TRBV2 and TRBJ1-2, the complete variable domain is EPEVTQTPSHQVTQMGQEVILRCVPISNHLYFYWYRQILGQKVEFLVSFYNNEISEKSEIFDDQFSVERPDGSNFTLKIRSTKLEDSAMYFCASSGGAGPTNYGYTFGSGTRLTVV.